These 10 T cell receptor beta chains were all obtained from the same sample, sequenced in a study of OX40 agonist ivuxolimab in advanced cancers. Sequencing used immunoSEQ multiplex PCR; TCRdb keeps in-frame clones, though not all of them. The data contain 60,000 to 75,000 clones, 84% of them singletons. The sequencing used CD4+ or CD8+ T cells sorted from blood, collected in a trial of the OX40 agonist ivuxolimab. These receptors all come from an adult with an advanced solid tumor such as melanoma, head and neck, liver or kidney cancer.

The rearrangement links TRBV18 to TRBJ1-1; D call uncertain. Trimming removed 5 bases at V and 1 base at J, with 8 bases between. The CDR3 contains 13 residues. CDR1 and CDR2 (germline): KGHSH, LQKENI. Here the CDR3 reads CASSFGENTEAFF. The CDR3 DNA follows: TGTGCCAGCTCATTCGGGGAGAACACTGAAGCTTTCTTT.

The gene calls are TRBV27 and TRBJ2-1; D not resolved. Germline CDR1 is MNHEY and CDR2 is SMNVEV (reference sequence). This CDR3 has 15 residues. Trimming took off 3 bases at V and 0 bases at J, with 9 bases between the two ends. Written as DNA, the CDR3 is TGTGCCAGCAGTTTCAAGACGAGCTCCTACAATGAGCAGTTCTTC. This codes for CASSFKTSSYNEQFF.

This clone ranks as medium-sized. Here the CDR3 reads CASSWDTGNTIYF. Here the CDR3 DNA reads TGTGCCAGCAGTTGGGACACTGGAAACACCATATATTTT. The chain is built from TRBV6-6 and TRBJ1-3; a possible D gene is TRBD1 (6 bases). The germline V gene encodes CDR1 MNHNY and CDR2 SVGAGI (reference sequence). The CDR3 is 13 amino acids. The V and J ends lost 4 bases and 2 bases respectively, with 6 bases between them.

This chain joins TRBV27 and TRBJ1-6; D perhaps matches TRBD1 (6 bases). The V end was cut by 2 bases, the J end by 8 bases, with 16 bases between. The CDR3 is 16 residues long. CDR1 MNHEY and CDR2 SMNVEV come from the germline V gene (reference sequence). Here the CDR3 DNA reads TGTGCCAGCAGTTTAGTCATTGGGGGGCGTGATTCACCCCTCCACTTT. Protein sequence: CASSLVIGGRDSPLHF.

The gene calls are TRBV7-9 and TRBJ2-4; D not certain. The V and J ends lost 1 base and 6 bases respectively, with 10 bases between them. Germline V gives CDR1 SEHNR, CDR2 FQNEAQ (reference sequence). This CDR3 region has 14 residues. DNA of the CDR3: TGTGCCAGCAGCTTAGGTCAGTCAGTAAACATTCAGTACTTC. Protein product: CASSLGQSVNIQYF.

The chain recombines TRBV6-5 with TRBJ2-7; tentatively, D is TRBD1 or TRBD2 (5 bases each). There are 14 residues in the CDR3. Germline CDR1 and CDR2: MNHEY and SVGAGI. The V end lost 2 bases, the J end lost 3 bases, and 11 bases lay between the germline ends. This CDR3 is CASSYGGAYYEQYF. CDR3 bases: TGTGCCAGCAGTTACGGGGGAGCCTACTACGAGCAGTACTTC.

The chain has TRBV18 and TRBJ2-5; tentative D call: TRBD2 (5 bases). The V gene lost 6 bases and the J gene lost 0 bases, with 14 bases spanning the gap. Germline V gene lookup returns CDR1 KGHSH and CDR2 LQKENI. CDR3 length: 15 amino acids. The CDR3 nucleotides are TGTGCCAGCTCCCGCGCGGAGGTAGACCAAGAGACCCAGTACTTC. This codes for CASSRAEVDQETQYF. Full variable domain (outside the CDR3, taken from reference TRBV18 and TRBJ2-5): NAGVMQNPRHLVRRRGQEARLRCSPMKGHSHVYWYRQLPEEGLKFMVYLQKENIIDESGMPKERFSAEFPKEGPSILRIQQVVRGDSAAYFCASSRAEVDQETQYFGPGTRLLVL.

The V gene is TRBV9, the J gene TRBJ1-1, with a weak D call TRBD1 (6 bases). In germline, CDR1 is SGDLS, CDR2 YYNGEE. CDR3 length equals 14 residues. The V gene lost 0 bases and the J gene lost 4 bases, with 10 bases spanning the gap. The CDR3 reads CASSVGGAGTEAFF. In nucleotides, the CDR3 is TGTGCCAGCAGCGTAGGGGGGGCTGGCACTGAAGCTTTCTTT.

This clone was recorded only once. The V and J genes are TRBV18 and TRBJ2-1; TRBD2 aligns across 7 bases. The CDR3 is made up of 17 amino acids. V lost 0 bases to trimming and J lost 2 bases; unmatched junction nucleotides: 7. Germline assignment: CDR1 KGHSH and CDR2 LQKENI. The CDR3: CASSPPSGLATYNEQFF. The CDR3 nucleotides read TGTGCCAGCTCACCACCTAGCGGGTTGGCTACCTACAATGAGCAGTTCTTC.

The V call is TRBV5-6, the J call TRBJ2-6, with no clear D. V lost 4 bases and J 0 bases, leaving 11 bases between the germline ends. CDR3 length equals 16 residues. Germline loops: CDR1 SGHDT, CDR2 YYEEEE. Written as DNA, the CDR3 is TGTGCCAGCAGCCTCGGGCTGAGCTCTGGGGCCAACGTCCTGACTTTC. This gives the protein CASSLGLSSGANVLTF.